What follows describes a single T cell receptor beta chain. These data belong to a study of T cell responses to AZD1222 COVID-19 vaccine. Using immunoSEQ multiplex PCR, the repertoire was profiled, and TCRdb retains in-frame clones only, with some absent. The repertoire holds approximately 90,000 clones, almost 90% seen once, with almost 8.5% in the top ten. CDR1 and CDR2 from the germline V gene are MRHNA and SNTAGT. The CDR3 totals 15 residues. V shed 2 bases and J shed 3 bases, with 13 bases lying between them. This TCR was recovered from an adult in good health. The rearrangement uses TRBV6-4 and TRBJ1-2; D is unresolved. The sequencing here drew on peripheral blood, taken on day 0 of AZD1222 vaccination. The CDR3 sequence is CASSDDRWKYYGYTF. The CDR3 DNA sequence: TGTGCCAGCAGTGACGATCGGTGGAAATACTATGGCTACACCTTC.